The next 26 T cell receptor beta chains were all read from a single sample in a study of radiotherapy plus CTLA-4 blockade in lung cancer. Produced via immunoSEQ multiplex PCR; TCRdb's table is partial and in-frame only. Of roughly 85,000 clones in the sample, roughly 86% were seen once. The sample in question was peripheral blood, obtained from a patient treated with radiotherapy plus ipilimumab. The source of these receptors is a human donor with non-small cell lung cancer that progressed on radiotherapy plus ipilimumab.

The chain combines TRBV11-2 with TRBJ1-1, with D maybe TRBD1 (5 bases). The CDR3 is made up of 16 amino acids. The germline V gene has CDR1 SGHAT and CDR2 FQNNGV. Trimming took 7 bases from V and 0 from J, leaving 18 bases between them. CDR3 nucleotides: TGTGCCAGCAACTCCCACGGGGGGTTCATGAACACTGAAGCTTTCTTT. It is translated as CASNSHGGFMNTEAFF. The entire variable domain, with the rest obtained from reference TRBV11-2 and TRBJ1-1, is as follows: EAGVAQSPRYKIIEKRQSVAFWCNPISGHATLYWYQQILGQGPKLLIQFQNNGVVDDSQLPKDRFSAERLKGVDSTLKIQPAKLEDSAVYLCASNSHGGFMNTEAFFGQGTRLTVV.

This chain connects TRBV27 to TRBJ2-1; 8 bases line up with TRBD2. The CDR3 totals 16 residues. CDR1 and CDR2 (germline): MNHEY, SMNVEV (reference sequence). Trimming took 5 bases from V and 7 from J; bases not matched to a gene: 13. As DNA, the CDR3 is TGTGCCAGCAGTCCACAGAAGCGGGAGTTGAGGAATGAGCAGTTCTTC. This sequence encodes CASSPQKRELRNEQFF.

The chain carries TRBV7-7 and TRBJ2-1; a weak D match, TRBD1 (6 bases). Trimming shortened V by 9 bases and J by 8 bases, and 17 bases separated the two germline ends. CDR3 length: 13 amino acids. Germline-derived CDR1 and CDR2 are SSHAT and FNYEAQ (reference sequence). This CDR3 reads CASSQGSADEQFF. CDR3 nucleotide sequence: TGTGCCAGTTCACAGGGATCGGCGGATGAGCAGTTCTTC.

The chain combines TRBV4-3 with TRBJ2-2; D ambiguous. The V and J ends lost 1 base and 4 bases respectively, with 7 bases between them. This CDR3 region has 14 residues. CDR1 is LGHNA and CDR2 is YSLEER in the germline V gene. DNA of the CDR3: TGCGCCAGCAGCCAAGTCCCCCGCACCGGGGAGCTGTTTTTT. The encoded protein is CASSQVPRTGELFF.

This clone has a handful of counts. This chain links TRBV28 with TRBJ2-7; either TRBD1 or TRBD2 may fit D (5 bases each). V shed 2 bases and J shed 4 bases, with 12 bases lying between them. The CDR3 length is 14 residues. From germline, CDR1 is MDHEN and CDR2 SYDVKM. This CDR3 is CASSLMGEWYEQYF. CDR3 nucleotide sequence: TGTGCCAGCAGTTTAATGGGGGAATGGTACGAGCAGTACTTC.

This chain's CDR3 is CASSQFPRGTGAREQYF. The CDR3 DNA reads as TGCGCCAGCAGCCAGTTCCCGAGGGGGACAGGGGCACGGGAGCAGTACTTC. The gene calls are TRBV4-1 and TRBJ2-7; 10 nucleotides align to TRBD1. V was clipped by 3 bases and J by 7 bases; unmatched bases: 15. Germline V gene sequence: CDR1 MGHRA, CDR2 YSYEKL. The CDR3 extends over 17 amino acids.

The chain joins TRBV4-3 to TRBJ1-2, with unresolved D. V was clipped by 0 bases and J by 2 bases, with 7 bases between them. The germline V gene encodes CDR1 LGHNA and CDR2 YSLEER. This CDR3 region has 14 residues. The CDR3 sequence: CASSQDGGNYGYTF. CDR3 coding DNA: TGCGCCAGCAGCCAAGATGGAGGGAACTATGGCTACACCTTC.

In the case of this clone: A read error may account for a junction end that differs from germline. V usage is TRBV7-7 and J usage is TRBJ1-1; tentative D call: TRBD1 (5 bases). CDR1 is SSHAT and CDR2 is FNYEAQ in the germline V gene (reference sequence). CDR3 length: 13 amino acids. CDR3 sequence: CASSLVQGTEAFF. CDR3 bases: TGTGCTAGCAGCTTAGTCCAGGGTACTGAAGCTTTCTTT.

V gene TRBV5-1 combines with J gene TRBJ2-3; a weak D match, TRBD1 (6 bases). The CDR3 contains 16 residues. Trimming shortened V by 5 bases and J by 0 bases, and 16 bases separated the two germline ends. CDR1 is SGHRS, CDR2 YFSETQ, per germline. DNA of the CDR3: TGCGCCAGCAGACAGGGAACCTACGCTAGCACAGATACGCAGTATTTT. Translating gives CASRQGTYASTDTQYF. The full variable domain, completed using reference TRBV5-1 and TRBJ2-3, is KAGVTQTPRYLIKTRGQQVTLSCSPISGHRSVSWYQQTPGQGLQFLFEYFSETQRNKGNFPGRFSGRQFSNSRSEMNVSTLELGDSALYLCASRQGTYASTDTQYFGPGTRLTVL.

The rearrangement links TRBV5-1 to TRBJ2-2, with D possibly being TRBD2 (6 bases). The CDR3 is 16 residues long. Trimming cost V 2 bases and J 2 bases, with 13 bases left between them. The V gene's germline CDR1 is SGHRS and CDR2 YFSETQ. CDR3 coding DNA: TGCGCCAGCAGCTTATGGGGAGGAGAAAACACCGGGGAGCTGTTTTTT. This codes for CASSLWGGENTGELFF.

The CDR3 loop is CASSRDRVNTEAFF. The CDR3 DNA follows: TGTGCCAGCAGCAGGGACAGGGTGAACACTGAAGCTTTCTTT. The J gene is TRBJ1-1, the V gene TRBV6-5; TRBD1 aligns across 9 bases. The CDR3 contains 14 residues. Germline values: CDR1 MNHEY, CDR2 SVGAGI. V was clipped by 6 bases and J by 0 bases; unmatched bases: 2.

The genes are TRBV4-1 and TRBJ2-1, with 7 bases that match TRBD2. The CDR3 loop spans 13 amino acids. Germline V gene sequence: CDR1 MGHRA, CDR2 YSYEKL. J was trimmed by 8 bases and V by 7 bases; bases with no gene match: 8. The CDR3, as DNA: TGCGCCAGCAACCTCGGGGGGTGGGATGAGCAGTTCTTC. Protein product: CASNLGGWDEQFF.

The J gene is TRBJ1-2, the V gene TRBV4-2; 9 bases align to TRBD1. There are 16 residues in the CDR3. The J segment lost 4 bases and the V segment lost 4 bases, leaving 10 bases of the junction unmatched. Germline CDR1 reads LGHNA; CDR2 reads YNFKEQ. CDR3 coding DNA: TGTGCCAGCAGCCCCCAGGGAGGACAGGGGAGCTATGGCTACACCTTC. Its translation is CASSPQGGQGSYGYTF.

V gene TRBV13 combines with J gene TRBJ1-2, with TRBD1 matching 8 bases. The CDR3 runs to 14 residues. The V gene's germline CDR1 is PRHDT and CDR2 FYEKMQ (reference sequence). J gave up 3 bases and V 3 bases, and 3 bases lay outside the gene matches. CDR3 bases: TGTGCCAGCAGCTTGACAGGGGTGGACTATGGCTACACCTTC. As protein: CASSLTGVDYGYTF.

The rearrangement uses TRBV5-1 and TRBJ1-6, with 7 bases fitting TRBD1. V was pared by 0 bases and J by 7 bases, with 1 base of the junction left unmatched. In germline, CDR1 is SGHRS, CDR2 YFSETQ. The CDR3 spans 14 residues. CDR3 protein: CASSLAQGNSPLHF. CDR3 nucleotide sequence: TGCGCCAGCAGCTTGGCACAGGGGAATTCACCCCTCCACTTT.

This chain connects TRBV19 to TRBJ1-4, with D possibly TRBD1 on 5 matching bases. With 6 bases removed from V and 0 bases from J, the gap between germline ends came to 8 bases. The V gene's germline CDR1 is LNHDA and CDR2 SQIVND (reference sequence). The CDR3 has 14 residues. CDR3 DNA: TGTGCCAGTAGCCCGACAGCAACTAATGAAAAACTGTTTTTT. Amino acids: CASSPTATNEKLFF.

As DNA, the CDR3 is TGTGCCAGCAGCCAGGGACTCCTGGGGACTGAAGCTTTCTTT. It yields the protein CASSQGLLGTEAFF. V gene TRBV25-1 combines with J gene TRBJ1-1; a possible D gene is TRBD1 (5 bases). The CDR3 runs 14 residues. V lost 6 bases and J 5 bases, leaving 16 bases between the germline ends. Germline CDR1 MGHDK, CDR2 SYGVNS.

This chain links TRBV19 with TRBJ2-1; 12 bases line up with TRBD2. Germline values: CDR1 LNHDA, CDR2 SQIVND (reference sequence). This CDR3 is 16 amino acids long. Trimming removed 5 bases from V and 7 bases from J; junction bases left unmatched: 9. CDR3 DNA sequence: TGTGCCAGTAGTTTTCCTAGCGGGGGGGCCCGTAATGAGCAGTTCTTC. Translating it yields CASSFPSGGARNEQFF.

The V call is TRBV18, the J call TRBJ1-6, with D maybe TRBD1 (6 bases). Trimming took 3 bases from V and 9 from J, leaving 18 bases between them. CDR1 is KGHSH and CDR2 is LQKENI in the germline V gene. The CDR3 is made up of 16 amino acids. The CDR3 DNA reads TGTGCCAGCTCACCGGATGCGGGGGGCGCGATTTCACCCCTCCACTTT. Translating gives CASSPDAGGAISPLHF.

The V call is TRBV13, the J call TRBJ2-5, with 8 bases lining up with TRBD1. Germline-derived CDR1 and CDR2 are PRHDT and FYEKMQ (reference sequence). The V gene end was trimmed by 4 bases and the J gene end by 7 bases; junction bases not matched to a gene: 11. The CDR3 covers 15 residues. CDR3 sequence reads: CASSSRQGPGRTQYF. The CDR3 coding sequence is TGTGCCAGCAGCTCCCGACAGGGGCCGGGTCGGACCCAGTACTTC. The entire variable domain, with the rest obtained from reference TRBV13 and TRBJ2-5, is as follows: AAGVIQSPRHLIKEKRETATLKCYPIPRHDTVYWYQQGPGQDPQFLISFYEKMQSDKGSIPDRFSAQQFSDYHSELNMSSLELGDSALYFCASSSRQGPGRTQYFGPGTRLLVL.

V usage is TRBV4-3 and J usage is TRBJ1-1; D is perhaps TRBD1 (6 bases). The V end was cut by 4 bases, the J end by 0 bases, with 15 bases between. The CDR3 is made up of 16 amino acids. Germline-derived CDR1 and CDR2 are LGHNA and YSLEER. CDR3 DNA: TGCGCCAGCAGCCCTCAACAGGGAACGATGAACACTGAAGCTTTCTTT. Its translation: CASSPQQGTMNTEAFF.

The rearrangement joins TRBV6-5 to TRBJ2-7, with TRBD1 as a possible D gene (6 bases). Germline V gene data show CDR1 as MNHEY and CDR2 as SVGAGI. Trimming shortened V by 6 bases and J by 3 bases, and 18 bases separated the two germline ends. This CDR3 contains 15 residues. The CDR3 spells CASRYALTGIYEQYF. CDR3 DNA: TGTGCCAGCAGATACGCCTTGACAGGCATCTACGAGCAGTACTTC.

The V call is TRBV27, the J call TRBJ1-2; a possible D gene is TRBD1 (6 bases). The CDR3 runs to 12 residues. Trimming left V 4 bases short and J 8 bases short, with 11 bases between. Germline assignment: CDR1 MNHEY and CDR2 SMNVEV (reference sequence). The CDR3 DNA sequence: TGTGCCAGCAGTTCACAGGGCTTCGGCTACACCTTC. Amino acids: CASSSQGFGYTF.

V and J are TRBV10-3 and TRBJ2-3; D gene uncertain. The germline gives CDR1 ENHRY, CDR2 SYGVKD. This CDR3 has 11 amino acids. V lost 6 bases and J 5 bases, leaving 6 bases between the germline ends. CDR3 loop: CAIRSGDTQYF. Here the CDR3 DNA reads TGTGCCATCAGGTCTGGAGATACGCAGTATTTT.

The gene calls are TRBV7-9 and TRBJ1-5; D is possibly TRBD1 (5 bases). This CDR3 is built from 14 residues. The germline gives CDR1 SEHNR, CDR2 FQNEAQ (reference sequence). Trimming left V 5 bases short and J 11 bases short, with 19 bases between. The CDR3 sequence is CASSDGTGGRAQHF. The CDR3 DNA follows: TGTGCCAGCAGCGACGGGACGGGCGGTCGGGCCCAGCATTTT.

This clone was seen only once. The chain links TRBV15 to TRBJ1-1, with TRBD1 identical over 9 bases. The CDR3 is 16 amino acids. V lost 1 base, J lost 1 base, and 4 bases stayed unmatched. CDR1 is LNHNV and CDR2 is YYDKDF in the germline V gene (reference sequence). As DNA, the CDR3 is TGTGCCACCAGCAGAGGAACAGGGGGCCGGAACACTGAAGCTTTCTTT. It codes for CATSRGTGGRNTEAFF.